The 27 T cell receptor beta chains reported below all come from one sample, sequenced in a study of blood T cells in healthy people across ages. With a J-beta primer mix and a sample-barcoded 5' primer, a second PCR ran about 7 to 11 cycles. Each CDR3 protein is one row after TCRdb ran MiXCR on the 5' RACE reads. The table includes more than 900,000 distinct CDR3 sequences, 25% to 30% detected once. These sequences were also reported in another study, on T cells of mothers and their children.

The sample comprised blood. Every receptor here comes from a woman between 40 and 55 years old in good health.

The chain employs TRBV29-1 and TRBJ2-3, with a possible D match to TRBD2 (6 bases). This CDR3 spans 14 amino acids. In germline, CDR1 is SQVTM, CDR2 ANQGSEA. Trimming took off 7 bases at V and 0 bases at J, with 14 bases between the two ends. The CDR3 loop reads CSAGAGTSTDTQYF. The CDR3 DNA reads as TGCAGCGCTGGGGCGGGGACGAGCACAGATACGCAGTATTTT.

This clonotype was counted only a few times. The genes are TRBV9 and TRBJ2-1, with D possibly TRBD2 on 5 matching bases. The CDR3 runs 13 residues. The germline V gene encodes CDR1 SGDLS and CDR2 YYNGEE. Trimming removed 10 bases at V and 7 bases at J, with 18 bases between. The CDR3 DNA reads TGTGCCGCCCAGCAGGATGGGGAGAATGAGCAGTTCTTC. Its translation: CAAQQDGENEQFF.

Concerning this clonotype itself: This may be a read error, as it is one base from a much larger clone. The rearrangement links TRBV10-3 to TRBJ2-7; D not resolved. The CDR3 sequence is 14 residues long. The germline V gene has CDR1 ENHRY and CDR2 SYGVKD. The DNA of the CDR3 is TGTGCCATCAGTGAGTCGGTCGGACGGTACGGGCAGTACTTC. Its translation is CAISESVGRYGQYF.

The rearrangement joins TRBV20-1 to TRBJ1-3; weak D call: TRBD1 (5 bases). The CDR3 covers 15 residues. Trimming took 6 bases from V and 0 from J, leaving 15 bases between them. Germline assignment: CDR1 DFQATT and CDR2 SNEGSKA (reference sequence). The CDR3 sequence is CSAPKTDRSGNTIYF. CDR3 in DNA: TGCAGTGCCCCTAAGACAGATCGCTCTGGAAACACCATATATTTT.

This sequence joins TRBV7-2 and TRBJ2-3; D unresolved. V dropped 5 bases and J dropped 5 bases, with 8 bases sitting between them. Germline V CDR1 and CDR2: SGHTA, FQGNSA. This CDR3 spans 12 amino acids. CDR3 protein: CASSTWRDTQYF. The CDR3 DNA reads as TGTGCCAGCAGCACCTGGAGAGATACGCAGTATTTT.

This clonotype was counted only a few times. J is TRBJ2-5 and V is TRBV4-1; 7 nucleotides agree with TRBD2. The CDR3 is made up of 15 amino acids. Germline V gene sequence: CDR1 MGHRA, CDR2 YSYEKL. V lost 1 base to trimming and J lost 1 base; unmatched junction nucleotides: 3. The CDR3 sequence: CASSQAAGRQETQYF. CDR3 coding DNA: TGCGCCAGCAGCCAAGCAGCGGGGCGCCAAGAGACCCAGTACTTC.

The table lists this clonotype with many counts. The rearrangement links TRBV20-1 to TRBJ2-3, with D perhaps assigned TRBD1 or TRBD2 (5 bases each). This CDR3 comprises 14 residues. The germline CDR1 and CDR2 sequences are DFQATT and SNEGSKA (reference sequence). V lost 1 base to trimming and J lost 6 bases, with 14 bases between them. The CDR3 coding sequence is TGCAGTGCTAGAGCCCGGGACGCTCGCGATACGCAGTATTTT. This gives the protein CSARARDARDTQYF.

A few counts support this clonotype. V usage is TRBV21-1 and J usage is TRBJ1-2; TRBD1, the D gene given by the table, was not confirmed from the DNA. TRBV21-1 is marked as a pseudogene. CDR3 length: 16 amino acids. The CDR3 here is CASSKAGQGTGSGYTF. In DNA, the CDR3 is TGTGCCAGCAGCAAAGCGGGGCAGGGGACAGGCTCTGGCTACACCTTC.

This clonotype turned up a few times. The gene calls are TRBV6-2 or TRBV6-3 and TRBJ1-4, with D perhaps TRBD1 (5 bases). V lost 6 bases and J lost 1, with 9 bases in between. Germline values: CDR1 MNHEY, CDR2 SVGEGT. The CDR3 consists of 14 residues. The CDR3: CASSQQETNEKLFF. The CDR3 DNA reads TGTGCCAGCAGCCAACAGGAAACTAATGAAAAACTGTTTTTT.

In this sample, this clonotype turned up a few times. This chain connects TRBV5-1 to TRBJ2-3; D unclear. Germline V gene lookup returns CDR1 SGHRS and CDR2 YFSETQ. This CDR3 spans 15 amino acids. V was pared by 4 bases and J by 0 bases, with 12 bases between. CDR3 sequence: CASSPRPGSTDTQYF. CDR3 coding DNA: TGCGCCAGCAGCCCGCGCCCCGGAAGCACAGATACGCAGTATTTT.

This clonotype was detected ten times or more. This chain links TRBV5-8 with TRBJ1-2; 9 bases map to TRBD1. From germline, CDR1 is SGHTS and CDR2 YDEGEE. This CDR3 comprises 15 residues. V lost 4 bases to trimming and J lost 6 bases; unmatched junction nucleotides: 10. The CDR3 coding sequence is TGTGCCAGCAGCGCCCGGGACAGGGTCTCCCATGGCTACACCTTC. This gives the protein CASSARDRVSHGYTF.

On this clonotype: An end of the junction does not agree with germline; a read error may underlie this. The CDR3 sequence is CVSSLVRLTSGGADNEQYF. CDR3 coding DNA: TGTGTCAGCAGCTTAGTAAGGTTGACTAGCGGGGGGGCAGACAATGAGCAGTACTTC. This rearrangement joins TRBV7-8 to TRBJ2-5; TRBD2 matches 14 bases. This CDR3 region has 19 residues. Germline V CDR1 and CDR2: SGHVS, FQNEAQ.

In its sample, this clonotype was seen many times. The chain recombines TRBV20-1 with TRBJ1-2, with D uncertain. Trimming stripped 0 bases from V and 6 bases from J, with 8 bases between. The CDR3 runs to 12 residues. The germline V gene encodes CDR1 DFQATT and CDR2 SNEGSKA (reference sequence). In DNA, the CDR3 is TGCAGTGCTAGAGAGATAGAGAATGGCTACACCTTC. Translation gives CSAREIENGYTF.

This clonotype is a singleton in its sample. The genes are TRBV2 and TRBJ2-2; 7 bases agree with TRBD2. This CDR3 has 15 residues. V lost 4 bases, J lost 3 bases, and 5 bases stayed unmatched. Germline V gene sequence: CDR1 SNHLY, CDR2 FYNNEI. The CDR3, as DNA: TGTGCCAGCAGTGGGAGGGGAGGGGACACCGGGGAGCTGTTTTTT. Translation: CASSGRGGDTGELFF.

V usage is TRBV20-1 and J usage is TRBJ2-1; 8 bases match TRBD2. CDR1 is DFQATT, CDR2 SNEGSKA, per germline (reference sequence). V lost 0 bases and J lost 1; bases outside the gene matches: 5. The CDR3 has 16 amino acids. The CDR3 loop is CSARDPAGGSYNEQFF. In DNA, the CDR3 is TGCAGTGCTAGAGATCCCGCGGGAGGTTCCTACAATGAGCAGTTCTTC.

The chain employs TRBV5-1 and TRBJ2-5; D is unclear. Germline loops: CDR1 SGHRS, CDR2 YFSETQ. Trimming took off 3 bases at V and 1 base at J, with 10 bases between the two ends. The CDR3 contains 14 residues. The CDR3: CASSYQGVQETQYF. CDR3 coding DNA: TGCGCCAGCAGCTACCAAGGAGTCCAAGAGACCCAGTACTTC.

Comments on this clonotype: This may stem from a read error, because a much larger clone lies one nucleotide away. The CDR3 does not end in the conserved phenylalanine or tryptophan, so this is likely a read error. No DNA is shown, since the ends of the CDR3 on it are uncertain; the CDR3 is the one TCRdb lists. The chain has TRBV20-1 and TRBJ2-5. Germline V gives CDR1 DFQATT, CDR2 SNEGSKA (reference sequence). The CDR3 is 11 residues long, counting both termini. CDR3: CSASPNVTPSS.

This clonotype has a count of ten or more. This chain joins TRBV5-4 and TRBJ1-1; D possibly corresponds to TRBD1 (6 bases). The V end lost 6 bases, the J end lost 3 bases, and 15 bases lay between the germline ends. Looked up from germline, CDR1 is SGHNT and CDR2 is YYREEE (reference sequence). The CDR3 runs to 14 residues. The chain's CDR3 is CASTPGGRDTEAFF. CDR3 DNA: TGTGCCAGCACCCCGGGGGGGCGCGACACTGAAGCTTTCTTT.

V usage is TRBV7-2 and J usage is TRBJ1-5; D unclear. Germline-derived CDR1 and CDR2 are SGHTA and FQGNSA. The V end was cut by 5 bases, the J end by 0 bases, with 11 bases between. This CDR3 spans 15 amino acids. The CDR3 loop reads CASSPSDYSNQPQHF. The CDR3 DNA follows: TGTGCCAGCAGCCCATCGGATTATAGCAATCAGCCCCAGCATTTT.

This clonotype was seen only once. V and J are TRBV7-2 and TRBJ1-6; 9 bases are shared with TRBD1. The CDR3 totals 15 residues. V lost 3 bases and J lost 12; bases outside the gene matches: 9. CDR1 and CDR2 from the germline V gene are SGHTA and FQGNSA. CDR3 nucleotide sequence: TGTGCCAGCAGCTTGGACAGGGGACGTCTTTTACCCCTCCACTTT. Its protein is CASSLDRGRLLPLHF.

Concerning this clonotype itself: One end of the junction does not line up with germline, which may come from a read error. CDR3 sequence (DNA): TGCGCCGGCAGCTTGAATCTAGCAGGGGATGAGCAGTTCTTC. Protein product: CAGSLNLAGDEQFF. The V and J genes are TRBV5-1 and TRBJ2-1; D might be TRBD1 (6 bases). The germline V gene encodes CDR1 SGHRS and CDR2 YFSETQ. The CDR3 length is 14 residues.

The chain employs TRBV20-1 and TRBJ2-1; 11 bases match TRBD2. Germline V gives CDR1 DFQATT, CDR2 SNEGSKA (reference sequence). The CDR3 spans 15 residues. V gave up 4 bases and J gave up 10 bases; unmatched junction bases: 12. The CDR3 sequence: CSATQTSGVAREQFF. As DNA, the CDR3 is TGCAGTGCTACCCAGACTAGCGGGGTTGCTCGCGAGCAGTTCTTC.

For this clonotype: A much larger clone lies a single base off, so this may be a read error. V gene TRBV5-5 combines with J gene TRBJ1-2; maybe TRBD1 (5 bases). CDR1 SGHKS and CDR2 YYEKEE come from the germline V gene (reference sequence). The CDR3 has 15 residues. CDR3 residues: CACSFPGNPAYGYTF. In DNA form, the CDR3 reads TGTGCCTGCAGCTTTCCAGGGAACCCGGCCTATGGCTACACCTTC.

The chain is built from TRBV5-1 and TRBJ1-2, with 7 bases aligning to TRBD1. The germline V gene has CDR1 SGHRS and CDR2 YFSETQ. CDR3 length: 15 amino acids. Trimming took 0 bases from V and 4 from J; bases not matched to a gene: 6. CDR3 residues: CASSLDGTATYGYTF. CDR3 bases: TGCGCCAGCAGCTTGGACGGGACAGCAACCTATGGCTACACCTTC.

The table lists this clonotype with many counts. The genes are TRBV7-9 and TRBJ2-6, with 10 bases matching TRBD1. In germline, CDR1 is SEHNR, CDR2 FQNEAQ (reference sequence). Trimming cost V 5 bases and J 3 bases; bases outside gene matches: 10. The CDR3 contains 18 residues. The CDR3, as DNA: TGTGCCAGCAGCCCAAGACCCGGGACAGGGGTTGGGGCCAACGTCCTGACTTTC. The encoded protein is CASSPRPGTGVGANVLTF. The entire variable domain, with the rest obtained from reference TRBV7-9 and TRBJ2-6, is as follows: DTGVSQNPRHKITKRGQNVTFRCDPISEHNRLYWYRQTLGQGPEFLTYFQNEAQLEKSRLLSDRFSAERPKGSFSTLEIQRTEQGDSAMYLCASSPRPGTGVGANVLTFGAGSRLTVL.

For the CDR3, the DNA is TGTGCCAGCAGCCAGGACAGGGGGCAGGCCTACGAGCAGTACTTC. The encoded protein is CASSQDRGQAYEQYF. V gene TRBV13 combines with J gene TRBJ2-7, with 11 bases aligning to TRBD1. From germline, CDR1 is PRHDT and CDR2 FYEKMQ (reference sequence). The J segment lost 2 bases and the V segment lost 5 bases, leaving 5 bases of the junction unmatched. The CDR3 has 15 residues.

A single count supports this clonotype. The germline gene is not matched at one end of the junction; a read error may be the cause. CDR3 bases: TGCAGTGCTAGCACTACGGGACAGGGGGGGACTGGGGCCAACGTCCGGACTTTC. Its translation is CSASTTGQGGTGANVRTF. V usage is TRBV20-1 and J usage is TRBJ2-6; TRBD1 aligns across 11 bases. Germline CDR1 and CDR2: DFQATT and SNEGSKA (reference sequence). CDR3 length equals 18 residues.